Given below is one T cell receptor (beta chain) in context. MiXCR, run by TCRdb on the PCR reads, gives a single entry per CDR3 protein. The sample lists more than 85,000 distinct CDR3 sequences; 30% to 45% were seen once. This entry comes from a study of molecular identifiers for immune sequencing clone quantification. Across the whole study: Replicates split RNA from roughly 21,000 or 96,000 naive CD8 cells five ways, and the researchers sequenced four portions.

V was trimmed by 6 bases and J by 0 bases, leaving 15 bases between them. The CDR3 runs to 15 residues. Germline V CDR1 and CDR2: MNHNY, SVGAGI (reference sequence). Based on a CD8+CD4-CCR7+CD45RA+ profile, naive CD8 T cells were sorted. The sample was naive CD8+ T cells from blood, with Jurkat cell RNA spiked in. As for subset: FACS-sorted CD8+CD4-CCR7+CD45RA+ naive T cells. The chain links TRBV6-6 to TRBJ2-7; unclear D gene. The TCR sequence derives from a human donor in good health. Some libraries in this study had Jurkat cell RNA spiked in. CDR3 region: CASRERHQLSYEQYF. DNA for the CDR3: TGTGCCAGCAGGGAACGACATCAGCTCTCCTACGAGCAGTACTTC.